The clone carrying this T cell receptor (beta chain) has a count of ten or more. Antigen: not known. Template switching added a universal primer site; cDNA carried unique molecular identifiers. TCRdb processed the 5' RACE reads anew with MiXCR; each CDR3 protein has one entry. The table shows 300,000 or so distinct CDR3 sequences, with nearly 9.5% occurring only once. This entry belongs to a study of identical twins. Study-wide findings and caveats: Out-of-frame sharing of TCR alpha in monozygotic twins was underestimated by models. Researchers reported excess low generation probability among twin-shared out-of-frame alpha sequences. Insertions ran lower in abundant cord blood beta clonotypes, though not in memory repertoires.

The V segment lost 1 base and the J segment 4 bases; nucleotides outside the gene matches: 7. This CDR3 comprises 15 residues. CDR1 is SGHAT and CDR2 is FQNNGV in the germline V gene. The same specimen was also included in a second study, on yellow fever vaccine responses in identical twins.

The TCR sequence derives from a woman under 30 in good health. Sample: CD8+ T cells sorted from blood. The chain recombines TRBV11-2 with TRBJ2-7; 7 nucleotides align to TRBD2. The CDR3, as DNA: TGTGCCAGCAGCTTAGGGCCAGGCGGGGGTTACGAGCAGTACTTC. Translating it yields CASSLGPGGGYEQYF.